Listed here are 4 T cell receptor beta chains from one sample, sequenced in a study of breast tumors, draining lymph nodes, adjacent tissues. The lymph nodes were axillary draining lymph nodes from breast cancer patients. TCRdb processed the multiplex PCR reads anew with MiXCR; each CDR3 protein has one entry. The table records 190,000 or so distinct CDR3 sequences, around a third of them present only once. The specimen sequenced was axillary lymph node tissue. Receptors originate from a female donor with breast cancer. Some clones in this sample may be carry-over from other donors' samples.

J is TRBJ1-6 and V is TRBV5-6; D may be TRBD1 (6 bases). The CDR3 spans 14 residues. Germline lookup yields CDR1 SGHDT and CDR2 YYEEEE. V lost 10 bases to trimming and J lost 10 bases, with 21 bases between them. Written as DNA, the CDR3 is TGTGCCGGAGAAAACAGGGCATCTGGGTCACCCCTCCACTTT. It translates to CAGENRASGSPLHF.

The J gene is TRBJ1-5, the V gene TRBV12-3 or TRBV12-4; TRBD1 matches 9 bases. There are 18 residues in the CDR3. V lost 4 bases to trimming and J lost 7 bases; unmatched junction nucleotides: 17. The CDR3 region has the DNA TGTGCCAGCAGTTCACAAGGAGGGACAGGGTCCTACGAGCAGCCCCAGCATTTT. This sequence encodes CASSSQGGTGSYEQPQHF.

There are many counts of this clonotype. The genes are TRBV10-3 and TRBJ2-5, with D possibly matching TRBD1 (5 bases). The CDR3 consists of 17 residues. Germline-derived CDR1 and CDR2 are ENHRY and SYGVKD. V gave up 3 bases and J gave up 3 bases, with 20 bases separating them. CDR3 DNA: TGTGCCATCAGTGATGACCCATTGGGGCAGAAGAAAGAGACCCAGTACTTC. It encodes CAISDDPLGQKKETQYF.

There are many counts of this clonotype. V is TRBV5-1 and J is TRBJ2-7, with unresolved D. This CDR3 has 15 amino acids. V was trimmed by 0 bases and J by 2 bases, leaving 12 bases between them. The germline gives CDR1 SGHRS, CDR2 YFSETQ. CDR3 amino acids: CASSLASADTYEQYF. The CDR3 nucleotides are TGCGCCAGCAGCTTGGCAAGCGCGGATACCTACGAGCAGTACTTC.